A selection of T cell receptor beta chains follows, all from one sample in a study of blood T cell repertoires in COVID-19. Some clones are missing from TCRdb's copy, which holds only in-frame ones; the method was immunoSEQ multiplex PCR. The sample includes approximately 270,000 clones, approximately 85% of them seen just once. The sequenced sample consisted of peripheral blood. The receptor source for this set is a woman in her seventies with acute or convalescent COVID-19. Each CDR3 is given with its conserved first and last residue. The D gene is left open where the match is weak. Not all rows give a size; the values are once, few, many and, for expanded clones, a class.

-	TRBV3-1/TRBV3-2	-	TRBJ2-5	TGTGCCAGCAGCCCCCCCGTGGGGCGGACCCCGGGGACCCAGTACTTC	CASSPPVGRTPGTQYF
-	TRBV3-1/TRBV3-2	-	TRBJ1-1	TGTGCCAGCAGCCCGGCCCTTATAGGAGACACTGAAGCTTTCTTT	CASSPALIGDTEAFF
-	TRBV27	-	TRBJ1-2	TGTGCCAGCAGTTTATCAGCGGGGGGAAACTATGGCTACACCTTC	CASSLSAGGNYGYTF
-	TRBV5-6	-	TRBJ1-5	TGTGCCAGCAGCTTGGGAGGCGGGAATGCGGATCAGCCCCAGCATTTT	CASSLGGGNADQPQHF
-	TRBV6-6	-	TRBJ2-5	TGTGCCAGCAGCCCCACAGGGAGTAGAGGCTGGACCCAGTACTTC	CASSPTGSRGWTQYF
-	TRBV20-1	-	TRBJ2-1	TGCAGTGCTAGTTCGGGGACTGGGGACCGCTCCTACAATGAGCAGTTCTTC	CSASSGTGDRSYNEQFF
-	TRBV9	-	TRBJ1-1	TGTGCCAGCAGCGTAGGTCCAGGCGGGTCCACTGAAGCTTTCTTT	CASSVGPGGSTEAFF
once	TRBV9	TRBD2	TRBJ2-5	TGTGCCAGCAGCCCCAGGAGCGGGGGGTCTAGAGAGACCCAGTACTTC	CASSPRSGGSRETQYF
-	TRBV5-1	TRBD2	TRBJ2-3	TGCGCCAGCAGCTTGTCCCTAGCGGGGGCAGATACGCAGTATTTT	CASSLSLAGADTQYF
-	TRBV5-4	-	TRBJ1-4	TGTGCCAGCAGCTTAGGTGGAAGTAGACGGGACAACACCGAAAAACTGTTTTTT	CASSLGGSRRDNTEKLFF
-	TRBV7-3	-	TRBJ1-3	TGTGCCAGCAGCCCAACCCCACGGGGGTCTGGAAACACCATATATTTT	CASSPTPRGSGNTIYF
-	TRBV29-1	-	TRBJ1-1	TGCAGCGTCGGACAGAGGAACACTGAAGCTTTCTTT	CSVGQRNTEAFF
-	TRBV2	TRBD2	TRBJ2-1	TGTGCCAGCAGTCCATCTAGCGGTCGGTACGGTGAGCAGTTCTTC	CASSPSSGRYGEQFF
-	TRBV18	-	TRBJ2-3	TGTGCCAGCTCACCAAAAGACTTTTCTAGCACAGATACGCAGTATTTT	CASSPKDFSSTDTQYF
-	TRBV5-1	-	TRBJ1-1	TGCGCCAGCAGCTTGACAGTCGTTAACACTGAAGCTTTCTTT	CASSLTVVNTEAFF
-	TRBV5-4	-	TRBJ2-7	TGTGCCAGCAGCTCAGGGGACACCAGGGGATACGAGCAGTACTTC	CASSSGDTRGYEQYF
once	TRBV4-1	TRBD2	TRBJ2-7	TGCGCCAGCAGCCTCCGGACTAGCGGGGGTGCATCCTACGAGCAGTACTTC	CASSLRTSGGASYEQYF
-	TRBV3-1/TRBV3-2	-	TRBJ1-1	TGTGCCAGCAGCCTTTTTTATTCCTCCGGGACACTCGACACTGAAGCTTTCTTT	CASSLFYSSGTLDTEAFF
-	TRBV5-6	-	TRBJ1-2	TGTGCCAGCAGCCCTAACAGGTTCGGGGGCTACACCTTC	CASSPNRFGGYTF
-	TRBV5-1	-	TRBJ2-2	TGCGCCAGCAGCTTGGGACATTCGAACACCGGGGAGCTGTTTTTT	CASSLGHSNTGELFF
-	TRBV5-1	TRBD1	TRBJ2-1	TGCGCCAGCACCCGGGGGGACAGGGAGTACAATGAGCAGTTCTTC	CASTRGDREYNEQFF
-	TRBV11-2	-	TRBJ1-2	TGTGCCAGCAGCACCCTGCTCAGGGTTGAGGGCTACACCTTC	CASSTLLRVEGYTF
-	TRBV19	TRBD1	TRBJ1-1	TGTGCCAGTAGTATAAGGCGGACAGGGGTTGAGACTGAAGCTTTCTTT	CASSIRRTGVETEAFF
-	TRBV2	TRBD1	TRBJ1-5	TGTGCCAGCAGTCAGGGGGCAGGCGGTCAGCCCCAGCATTTT	CASSQGAGGQPQHF
-	TRBV19	-	TRBJ2-5	TGTGCCAGTAGTATAGGGGTGGGCAGGGCCCAAGAGACCCAGTACTTC	CASSIGVGRAQETQYF
once	TRBV4-1	-	TRBJ1-1	TGCGCCAGCAGCCAAGGGAGGGCGAACACTGAAGCTTTCTTT	CASSQGRANTEAFF
once	TRBV9	-	TRBJ2-3	TGTGCCAGCAGCGTAGTTAGCGGCACTAGCACAGATACGCAGTATTTT	CASSVVSGTSTDTQYF
-	TRBV20-1	-	TRBJ1-2	TGCAGTGATCGGGAGGTCGATGGCTACACCTTC	CSDREVDGYTF
-	TRBV6-5	TRBD1	TRBJ2-7	TGTGCCAGCAGTTACACCCCCGGGACAGGACCTTACGAGCAGTACTTC	CASSYTPGTGPYEQYF
-	TRBV28	TRBD1	TRBJ1-2	TGTGCCAGCAGCAACCAGGGGGCCCCCCTCTATGGCTACACCTTC	CASSNQGAPLYGYTF
few	TRBV5-4	TRBD2	TRBJ2-1	TGTGCCAGCAGCCTAGCGGGCCCTAATGAGCAGTTCTTC	CASSLAGPNEQFF
once	TRBV27	-	TRBJ2-7	TGTGCCAGCAGTTTATCCGGGTCCCACGAGCAGTACTTC	CASSLSGSHEQYF
-	TRBV30	TRBD1	TRBJ1-2	TGTGCCTGGAGTGTACGGTGGGACAGTTATGGCTACACCTTC	CAWSVRWDSYGYTF
-	TRBV5-1	TRBD2	TRBJ2-3	TGCGCCAGCAGCTATCTAGCGGGGGGGAAAACAGATACGCAGTATTTT	CASSYLAGGKTDTQYF
-	TRBV5-6	-	TRBJ1-1	TGTGCCAGCAGCCCCACAGGATTCGGCGAGACTGAAGCTTTCTTT	CASSPTGFGETEAFF
once	TRBV3-1/TRBV3-2	-	TRBJ2-5	TGTGCCAGCAGCCTACTTGCGGGCCAAGAGACCCAGTACTTC	CASSLLAGQETQYF
-	TRBV3-1/TRBV3-2	-	TRBJ1-2	TGTGCCAGCAGCCAAAACGCCCGGGGTTATGGCTACACCTTC	CASSQNARGYGYTF
-	TRBV5-1	TRBD1	TRBJ1-6	TGCGCCAGCAGCTTGACCGAACAGGGGAATTCACCCCTCCACTTT	CASSLTEQGNSPLHF
-	TRBV19	TRBD2	TRBJ2-1	TGTGCCAGTAGTATAGTAGCGGGGGCCGCCTACAATGAGCAGTTCTTC	CASSIVAGAAYNEQFF
-	TRBV6-5	-	TRBJ2-1	TGTGCCAGCAGCGTCAGTGGGCAATCCTACAATGAGCAGTTCTTC	CASSVSGQSYNEQFF